Each of the 11 T cell receptor beta chains below was sequenced from the same sample in a study of blood T cell repertoires in COVID-19 (dated by TCRdb to the early 2020s). Library generation was performed with the immunoSEQ multiplex PCR assay. This is the immuneACCESS table as TCRdb keeps it, with only in-frame sequences that have V and J called. A part of the clones is gone; compared with another copy, unresolved V genes explain less than half, and the rest is unexplained. This sample has 490,000 or so clones in its table, and 80% to 90% of those were observed once. The ten largest clones take up approximately 8.3% of the sample. Sequenced: PBMCs or T cells enriched from blood (not recorded which). All receptors come from a woman aged 60-70 years who had recovered from COVID-19.

This clone came up a few times. The chain carries TRBV30 and TRBJ1-6; TRBD1 agrees at 7 bases. V lost 4 bases and J lost 4; bases outside the gene matches: 4. The CDR3 spans 14 residues. Germline CDR1 reads GTSNPN; CDR2 reads SVGIG (reference sequence). The CDR3 DNA is TGTGCCTGGAAGACAGGGACATATAATTCACCCCTCCACTTT. Translating gives CAWKTGTYNSPLHF. The whole variable domain, filled in from reference TRBV30 and TRBJ1-6, reads SQTIHQWPATLVQPVGSPLSLECTVEGTSNPNLYWYRQAAGRGLQLLFYSVGIGQISSEVPQNLSASRPQDRQFILSSKKLLLSDSGFYLCAWKTGTYNSPLHFGNGTRLTVT.

The chain carries TRBV21-1 and TRBJ2-2; the table's D call of TRBD1 was not tested on the DNA. TRBV21-1 is a known pseudogene. The CDR3 runs to 14 residues. CDR3 in DNA: TGTGCCAGCTTTCACCAGGTAAACACCGGGGAGCTGTTTTTT. Translating it yields CASFHQVNTGELFF.

This clone has just one count. Other nucleotide sequences from this sample produce the same CDR3. The rearrangement links TRBV2 to TRBJ2-1; the D gene is possibly TRBD2 (6 bases). There are 15 residues in the CDR3. V dropped 1 base and J dropped 1 base, with 8 bases sitting between them. Germline CDR1 and CDR2: SNHLY and FYNNEI. This chain's CDR3 is CASSEEGGSYNEQFF. The CDR3 DNA reads TGTGCCAGCAGTGAAGAGGGAGGTTCCTACAATGAGCAGTTCTTC.

This clone has just a few counts. The chain combines TRBV6-5 with TRBJ1-6; TRBD1 matches 8 bases. V was clipped by 2 bases and J by 5 bases; unmatched bases: 5. This CDR3 is 16 amino acids long. Germline lookup yields CDR1 MNHEY and CDR2 SVGAGI. CDR3 in amino acids: CASSYGWGQDNSPLHF. In nucleotides, the CDR3 is TGTGCCAGCAGTTACGGATGGGGACAGGATAATTCACCCCTCCACTTT.

This sequence joins TRBV5-1 and TRBJ1-2, with D possibly TRBD1 on 5 matching bases. Trimming stripped 2 bases from V and 3 bases from J, with 8 bases between. CDR3 length equals 13 residues. Germline CDR1 and CDR2: SGHRS and YFSETQ. The CDR3 bases are TGCGCCAGCAGCTTACAGGCATACTATGGCTACACCTTC. Protein sequence: CASSLQAYYGYTF.

The chain employs TRBV19 and TRBJ1-2, with D perhaps TRBD1 (6 bases). The CDR3 contains 13 residues. Trimming removed 5 bases at V and 4 bases at J, with 11 bases between. Germline V gene data show CDR1 as LNHDA and CDR2 as SQIVND (reference sequence). The CDR3 reads CASSARGSYGYTF. The CDR3 DNA reads as TGTGCCAGTAGTGCGAGGGGGAGCTATGGCTACACCTTC.

The V call is TRBV27, the J call TRBJ2-7; 9 bases are shared with TRBD1. Germline V gene sequence: CDR1 MNHEY, CDR2 SMNVEV (reference sequence). The V gene end was trimmed by 6 bases and the J gene end by 2 bases; junction bases not matched to a gene: 8. The CDR3 loop spans 15 amino acids. The CDR3 is CASRKGQGQTYEQYF. The CDR3, as DNA: TGTGCCAGCAGGAAGGGACAGGGCCAAACCTACGAGCAGTACTTC.

This rearrangement joins TRBV2 to TRBJ2-3; maybe TRBD1 (6 bases). This CDR3 has 15 amino acids. Germline-derived CDR1 and CDR2 are SNHLY and FYNNEI. The V and J ends lost 2 bases and 4 bases respectively, with 13 bases between them. The CDR3 DNA sequence: TGTGCCAGCAGTGAAAGGCCAGGGGTAGCAGATACGCAGTATTTT. This encodes CASSERPGVADTQYF.

This chain connects TRBV21-1 to TRBJ2-1; the D segment call TRBD2 is taken from the table without a DNA check. TRBV21-1 is described as a pseudogene. The CDR3 extends over 15 amino acids. This CDR3 reads CASSTPGLEAGEQFF. Written as DNA, the CDR3 is TGTGCCAGCAGCACTCCGGGACTAGAAGCCGGTGAGCAGTTCTTC.

The chain recombines TRBV5-1 with TRBJ1-2, with 7 bases identical to TRBD1. The V gene end was trimmed by 2 bases and the J gene end by 8 bases; junction bases not matched to a gene: 9. Germline CDR1 is SGHRS and CDR2 is YFSETQ. This CDR3 is 14 amino acids long. DNA of the CDR3: TGCGCCAGCAGCTTAAATCAGGGGGTAGACGGCTACACCTTC. Protein sequence: CASSLNQGVDGYTF.

This clone was recorded a few times. J is TRBJ1-3 and V is TRBV23-1, with D possibly matching TRBD1 (5 bases). TRBV23-1 is reported as an ORF; its role is uncertain. Between the trimmed V and J ends, which lost 0 bases and 2 bases, there was a span of 8 bases. CDR3 size: 15 residues. CDR3 residues: CASSQSQGTGNTIYF. Here the CDR3 DNA reads TGCGCCAGCAGTCAATCTCAGGGAACTGGAAACACCATATATTTT.